These T cell receptor beta chains were read from a single sample in a study of T cells in Graves' hyperthyroidism and ophthalmopathy. Each CDR3 protein is one row after TCRdb ran MiXCR on the multiplex PCR reads. Here the sample spans 500,000 or so distinct CDR3 sequences, about a sixth being singletons. Sequenced sample: blood. The receptors were gathered from a woman younger than 35 with Graves' ophthalmopathy. The CDR3 runs from the conserved cysteine through the conserved F or W. Each record gives: clone size, V gene, J gene, D gene, CDR3 protein, CDR3 DNA. The D gene is left open where the match is weak. Not all rows give a size; the values are once, few, many and, for expanded clones, a class.

>many|TRBV28|TRBJ2-1|TRBD1
CASSLSPSGGEYNEQFF
TGTGCCAGCAGTTTATCGCCGTCAGGGGGCGAGTACAATGAGCAGTTCTTC
>few|TRBV9|TRBJ2-1|-
CASSSDRAEYNEQLF
TGTGCCAGCAGCTCAGACCGGGCCGAGTACAATGAGCAGCTCTTC
>many|TRBV29-1|TRBJ2-7|-
CSVEKGLEQYF
TGCAGCGTTGAAAAGGGGCTGGAGCAGTACTTC
>-|TRBV29-1|TRBJ2-7|TRBD1
CSVAATGALSYEQYF
TGCAGCGTCGCCGCGACAGGGGCCCTCTCCTACGAGCAGTACTTC
>many|TRBV10-3|TRBJ2-7|-
CAISETAYEQYF
TGTGCCATCAGTGAGACAGCCTACGAGCAGTACTTC
>few|TRBV24-1|TRBJ1-1|TRBD1
CATSESGTGNTEAFF
TGTGCCACCAGTGAATCCGGGACAGGAAACACTGAAGCTTTCTTT
>-|TRBV24-1|TRBJ2-5|-
CATSDFRPGEPQETQYF
TGTGCCACCAGTGATTTTAGGCCAGGGGAACCTCAAGAGACCCAGTACTTC
>few|TRBV6-1|TRBJ1-1|-
CASSMHRVPNTEAFF
TGTGCCAGCAGTATGCACAGGGTCCCGAACACTGAAGCTTTCTTT
>many|TRBV6-1|TRBJ2-5|TRBD1
CASSPGTGRSETQYF
TGTGCCAGCAGTCCGGGGACAGGGAGGAGTGAGACCCAGTACTTC
>-|TRBV27|TRBJ1-6|-
CASSALYSPLHF
TGTGCCAGCAGTGCGCTCTATTCACCCCTCCACTTT
>many|TRBV20-1|TRBJ2-1|TRBD2
CSARDGGLAASYNEQFF
TGCAGTGCTAGAGATGGGGGACTAGCGGCCTCCTACAATGAGCAGTTCTTC
>many|TRBV24-1|TRBJ2-1|-
CATSDFRGPKSDNEQFF
TGTGCCACCAGTGATTTCCGGGGACCTAAGAGTGACAATGAGCAGTTCTTC
>many|TRBV7-9|TRBJ2-1|TRBD2
CASSSASGVGNEQFF
TGTGCCAGCAGCTCCGCCAGCGGGGTGGGGAATGAGCAGTTCTTC
>many|TRBV28|TRBJ2-3|TRBD1
CASSPGTGAWADTQYF
TGTGCCAGCAGTCCGGGGACAGGGGCTTGGGCAGATACGCAGTATTTT
>many|TRBV20-1|TRBJ2-5|TRBD1
CSAYTGGQGTQYF
TGCAGTGCTTATACAGGGGGTCAGGGGACCCAGTACTTC
>few|TRBV28|TRBJ1-4|-
CASSPGIWQKLFF
TGTGCCAGCAGTCCTGGGATCTGGCAGAAACTGTTTTTT
>few|TRBV6-1|TRBJ2-2|TRBD1
CASTYTRNRGHADTGELFF
TGTGCCAGCACCTATACTAGGAACAGGGGGCATGCGGACACCGGGGAGCTGTTTTTT
>few|TRBV14|TRBJ1-1|-
CASTPLGTEAFF
TGTGCCAGCACCCCCCTTGGGACTGAAGCTTTCTTT
>many|TRBV3-1|TRBJ1-5|-
CASSQDRNQPQHF
TGTGCCAGCAGCCAAGATAGGAATCAGCCCCAGCATTTT
>-|TRBV6-2/TRBV6-3|TRBJ2-2|-
CASSYSGYLSTNTGELFF
TGTGCCAGCAGTTACTCAGGGTATTTAAGTACGAACACCGGGGAGCTGTTTTTT
>many|TRBV10-3|TRBJ1-1|-
CAISGPMNTEAFF
TGTGCCATTTCCGGACCCATGAACACTGAAGCTTTCTTT
>few|TRBV5-1|TRBJ2-7|TRBD1
CASSHGTDPYEQYF
TGCGCCAGCAGCCACGGGACAGACCCCTACGAGCAGTACTTC
>many|TRBV28|TRBJ2-7|-
CASSIGTETYEQYF
TGTGCCAGCTCCATCGGGACGGAGACCTACGAGCAGTACTTC
>many|TRBV30|TRBJ1-5|TRBD1
CAWSVGSGGGQPQHF
TGTGCCTGGAGTGTCGGGTCAGGGGGAGGTCAGCCCCAGCATTTT
>once|TRBV7-2|TRBJ1-2|-
CASSLQGIGGLGYTF
TGTGCCAGCAGCTTACAGGGGATTGGAGGGCTTGGCTACACCTTC
>many|TRBV7-9|TRBJ1-1|TRBD1
CASRRDTGGADEAFF
TGTGCCAGCAGACGAGACACAGGGGGCGCGGATGAAGCTTTCTTT
>-|TRBV6-2/TRBV6-3|TRBJ1-6|-
CATRDPAMGGSPLHF
TGTGCCACTAGGGACCCGGCGATGGGCGGTTCACCCCTCCACTTT
>many|TRBV5-1|TRBJ2-3|TRBD1
CASSFGQGSPDTQYF
TGCGCCAGCAGCTTTGGACAGGGGTCCCCAGATACGCAGTATTTT
>many|TRBV6-2/TRBV6-3|TRBJ1-6|-
CASSFTSAGRGSPLHF
TGTGCCAGCAGTTTCACCTCGGCAGGACGCGGGTCACCCCTCCACTTT
>many|TRBV6-1|TRBJ1-2|-
CASSAQTELYGYTF
TGTGCCAGCAGTGCCCAGACAGAACTCTATGGCTACACCTTC
>few|TRBV5-6|TRBJ2-7|-
CASSRTSGAYEQYF
TGTGCCAGCAGCAGGACGAGCGGTGCCTACGAGCAGTACTTC
>few|TRBV4-3|TRBJ2-1|-
CASSHYLAGYNEQFF
TGCGCCAGCAGCCACTACTTGGCGGGCTACAATGAGCAGTTCTTC
>few|TRBV6-6|TRBJ2-1|-
CASSYVGEEQFF
TGTGCCAGCAGTTACGTAGGCGAAGAGCAGTTCTTC
>many|TRBV6-1|TRBJ1-2|-
CASSEGGWSYGYTF
TGTGCCAGCAGTGAAGGGGGTTGGAGCTATGGCTACACCTTC
>-|TRBV4-3|TRBJ1-1|TRBD1
CASSPRGQGGTEAFF
TGCGCCAGCAGCCCCCGGGGACAGGGGGGCACTGAAGCTTTCTTT
>-|TRBV20-1|TRBJ2-7|-
CSAAQHAYEQYF
TGCAGTGCGGCCCAGCACGCCTACGAGCAGTACTTC
>few|TRBV30|TRBJ1-1|-
CAWSVGGWAFF
TGTGCCTGGAGTGTGGGGGGGTGGGCTTTCTTT
>many|TRBV11-2|TRBJ2-7|-
CASSLNAGTNEQYF
TGTGCCAGCAGCTTGAACGCCGGAACGAACGAGCAGTACTTC
>few|TRBV5-4|TRBJ1-2|-
CASSLAGYNYGYTF
TGTGCCAGCAGCTTAGCGGGCTACAACTATGGCTACACCTTC
>many|TRBV30|TRBJ2-7|-
CAWSARYEQYF
TGTGCCTGGAGTGCACGTTACGAGCAGTACTTC
>many|TRBV30|TRBJ1-5|-
CAWAYSNQPQHF
TGTGCCTGGGCGTATAGCAATCAGCCCCAGCATTTT
>many|TRBV30|TRBJ2-5|TRBD2
CAWSYGGAGETQYF
TGTGCCTGGAGTTACGGGGGGGCCGGAGAGACCCAGTACTTC
>-|TRBV11-2|TRBJ2-7|-
CASSFEAGAYEQYF
TGTGCCAGCAGCTTTGAAGCAGGGGCCTACGAGCAGTACTTC
>-|TRBV5-1|TRBJ1-1|-
CASGLKGSVVNTEAFF
TGCGCCAGCGGCTTAAAAGGGTCGGTGGTGAACACTGAAGCTTTCTTT
>few|TRBV18|TRBJ2-1|-
CASSPIVGLSYNEQFF
TGTGCCAGCTCACCTATTGTTGGACTCTCCTACAATGAGCAGTTCTTC
>many|TRBV11-2|TRBJ2-1|TRBD2
CASSTWRGVYNEQFF
TGTGCCAGCAGCACTTGGCGGGGGGTTTACAATGAGCAGTTCTTC
>-|TRBV11-2|TRBJ2-7|-
CASSLSSYERYF
TGTGCCAGCAGCCTTAGCTCCTACGAGCGGTACTTC
>many|TRBV28|TRBJ1-2|-
CASRTDSTYGYTF
TGTGCCAGCAGGACTGACAGTACCTATGGCTACACCTTC
>-|TRBV28|TRBJ1-5|TRBD1
CASSLRGRSNQPQHF
TGTGCCAGCAGTCTCAGGGGGCGTAGCAATCAGCCCCAGCATTTT
>many|TRBV9|TRBJ1-1|TRBD1
CASSVRPHTGGLNTEAFF
TGTGCCAGCAGCGTACGACCTCATACAGGGGGCTTGAACACTGAAGCTTTCTTT